This entry concerns a single T cell receptor beta chain. In germline, CDR1 is SQVTM, CDR2 ANQGSEA. The germline V and J ends were trimmed by 7 bases and 3 bases, with 15 bases remaining between them. The CDR3 consists of 14 residues. Assay: immunoSEQ multiplex PCR; the TCRdb copy retains only in-frame clones and omits some. Here the sample spans 780,000 or so clones, 72% being singletons. This entry comes from a study of shared clonotypes between healthy human individuals. The chain combines TRBV29-1 with TRBJ2-2; D may be TRBD2 (6 bases). Sample: memory CD4+ T cells sorted from blood. Subset of the sample: CD45RA-negative fraction. This receptor was obtained from a young woman in good health. As DNA, the CDR3 is TGCAGCGCTGCCCTCGGGGAGGACACCGGGGAGCTGTTTTTT. Amino acid sequence: CSAALGEDTGELFF.